Here is one TCR beta chain with its context. This record comes from a study of blood T cell repertoires in COVID-19. Turning to the study itself: Sites in the United States, Italy and Spain provided acute and convalescent COVID-19 samples. PBMCs, B-cell-depleted T cells, or T cells were the source of the cDNA or gDNA that made up the material.

In the original workflow: Reference gene primer amplification gave estimated nucleated cell counts. Clones were sequenced by immunoSEQ multiplex PCR, and TCRdb holds only the in-frame ones, with some missing. V and J calls and clone size are those listed in that table; D and trimming were worked out from the DNA. This sample yields approximately 100,000 clones, of which 70% to 85% are seen a single time; roughly 19% belongs to the top ten. This CDR3 region has 15 residues. V shed 0 bases, J shed 6 bases, and the junction held 4 bases outside the gene matches. Germline values: CDR1 LGHDT, CDR2 YNNKEL (reference sequence).

The specimen was peripheral blood. The chain has TRBV3-1 (or the pseudogene TRBV3-2) and TRBJ2-2; 7 bases match TRBD2. The clonotype originates from a man between 65 and 79 years old with active or convalescent COVID-19. The CDR3: CASSQEFRGAGELFF. In nucleotides, the CDR3 is TGTGCCAGCAGCCAAGAGTTCCGGGGGGCCGGGGAGCTGTTTTTT.